This TCR beta chain was obtained from a study of T cells in tuberculosis. Germline assignment: CDR1 SGHTA and CDR2 FQGNSA. The CDR3 length is 17 residues. V lost 4 bases to trimming and J lost 6 bases; unmatched junction nucleotides: 11. TCRdb's copy holds only in-frame clones and misses some; the assay was immunoSEQ multiplex PCR. The table shows approximately 57,000 clones, with approximately 85% occurring only once. Cells were sorted from thawed PBMC rested overnight and stained with GMM-loaded CD1B tetramer, viability dye and anti-CD3. The lipid loaded on the CD1B tetramers was C32 glucose monomycolate from Rhodococcus equi. CD14-expressing monocytes were removed from PBMC before cryopreservation and sorting. Tetramer-negative cells, about 94,000 per donor, were also sorted.

The V and J genes are TRBV7-2 and TRBJ2-1; 11 nucleotides match TRBD2. Sequencing input: CD1b-GMM tetramer-negative cells sorted from PBMCs. The sequence derives from an adult woman with latent tuberculosis. The CDR3 bases are TGTGCCAGCAGCTCCCAATTACTAGCGGGGGAATTCAATGAGCAGTTCTTC. Its protein product is CASSSQLLAGEFNEQFF.